Listed below are T cell receptor beta chains from one sample, sequenced in a study of shared clonotypes between healthy human individuals. Profiling relied on immunoSEQ multiplex PCR, and the TCRdb table lists in-frame clones only, not all of them. Of 2,100,000 or so clones listed, approximately 94% are singletons. The sequenced sample consisted of naive CD4+ T cells sorted from blood. The receptor set was obtained from a man between 18 and 35 years old in good health. Each CDR3 is given with its conserved first and last residue. D genes are given only for firm matches. For some rows the clone size is stated as once, few or many, or as a class when expanded; others skip it.

>TRBD2|.|TRBV28|TRBJ2-3
TGTGCCACGACTAGCGTCGGCACAGATACGCAGTATTTT
CATTSVGTDTQYF
>TRBD2|.|TRBV29-1|TRBJ2-2
TGCAGCGTTGGCCCTAGCGGGAAGAACACCGGGGAGCTGTTTTTT
CSVGPSGKNTGELFF
>TRBD1|.|TRBV7-2|TRBJ2-7
TGTGCCAGCAGCTCCCGGGACAGGGGCTACGAGCAGTACTTC
CASSSRDRGYEQYF
>TRBD2|.|TRBV5-1|TRBJ2-2
TGCGCCAGTAGGCGACTAGCGGACACCGGGGAGCTGTTTTTT
CASRRLADTGELFF
>TRBD1|.|TRBV6-6|TRBJ1-6
TGTGCCAGCAGCCGACAGGGTCCTAATTCACCCCTCCACTTT
CASSRQGPNSPLHF
>TRBD2|.|TRBV6-5|TRBJ2-7
TGTGCCAGCAGGCCTCTAGCGGGCTCGGGCTACGAGCAGTACTTC
CASRPLAGSGYEQYF
>.|.|TRBV6-1|TRBJ2-1
TGTGCCAGCAGTGAAGACCCGGGACTCGCCCGGGGCCGGCAGTTCTTC
CASSEDPGLARGRQFF
>.|once|TRBV6-6|TRBJ1-3
TGTGCCAGCAGTTACCGGGGGCCTGGAAACACCATATATTTT
CASSYRGPGNTIYF
>.|.|TRBV5-4|TRBJ1-4
TGTGCCAGCACCCCCGGGGGGGAACCTAATGAAAAACTGTTTTTT
CASTPGGEPNEKLFF
>TRBD2|.|TRBV7-9|TRBJ2-1
TGTGCCAGCAGCCCGTGGACTAGCGGGAGGCAGTTCTTC
CASSPWTSGRQFF
>.|.|TRBV18|TRBJ2-2
TGTGCCAGCTCACCAGGGGAGGAGGCCACCGGGGAGCTGTTTTTT
CASSPGEEATGELFF
>TRBD2|.|TRBV27|TRBJ2-2
TGTGCCAGCAGAAAGATGACTAGCGGGAGATCCGGGGAGCTGTTTTTT
CASRKMTSGRSGELFF
>TRBD2|.|TRBV7-6|TRBJ2-7
TGTGCCAGCAGCGTACTAGCGGGGGGAACCTACGAGCAGTACTTC
CASSVLAGGTYEQYF
>.|.|TRBV11-2|TRBJ2-3
TGTGCCAGCAGCTTATCTGGCGTCCTCACAGATACGCAGTATTTT
CASSLSGVLTDTQYF
>.|.|TRBV7-4|TRBJ1-4
TGTGCCAGCAGCTCTCAGGGAACTAATGAAAAACTGTTTTTT
CASSSQGTNEKLFF
>TRBD1|.|TRBV5-1|TRBJ2-3
TGCGCCAGCAGCTTGGGGGACAGGGAAGCAGATACGCAGTATTTT
CASSLGDREADTQYF